A single sample is the source of the 9 T cell receptor beta chains below, sequenced in a study of monozygotic twins with inflammatory bowel disease. Each CDR3 protein gets one entry in TCRdb, which reprocessed the 5' RACE reads and gives no DNA. Seen in this sample are about 110,000 distinct CDR3 sequences; the ten most common clones hold 9.5% to 15%. Sequenced input: blood. These receptors were taken from a human donor with ulcerative colitis or Crohn's disease, or a healthy co-twin of an affected twin (not recorded which).

The chain is built from TRBV6-5 and TRBJ1-4. CDR1 is MNHEY and CDR2 is SVGAGI in the germline V gene. The CDR3 extends over 13 amino acids. Here the CDR3 reads CASSYREKGKLFF.

The J gene is TRBJ2-7, the V gene TRBV20-1; the D gene TCRdb calls, TRBD2, cannot be checked with no DNA. Germline CDR1 reads DFQATT; CDR2 reads SNEGSKA (reference sequence). The CDR3 loop spans 15 amino acids. The CDR3: CSARDRPGTSDEQYF.

The CDR3 spells CSAGDRLSSYEQYF. The V gene is TRBV20-1, the J gene TRBJ2-7; TCRdb lists TRBD1, though no DNA is available to test this call. There are 14 residues in the CDR3. Germline CDR1 DFQATT, CDR2 SNEGSKA (reference sequence).

V usage is TRBV12-3 or TRBV12-4 and J usage is TRBJ2-7; without DNA, the TCRdb call of TRBD1 cannot be checked. This CDR3 is 15 amino acids long. Here the CDR3 reads CASSQSRGHGYEQYF.

V and J are TRBV11-2 and TRBJ2-1; the TRBD1 assignment by TCRdb is unverifiable without DNA. Per the germline V gene, CDR1 is SGHAT and CDR2 is FQNNGV. This CDR3 has 13 amino acids. The CDR3 here is CASSPGYGDEQFF.

The CDR3 sequence is CASSLLHRGELFF. The chain couples TRBV12-3 or TRBV12-4 to TRBJ2-2. This CDR3 is built from 13 residues.

V is TRBV7-3 and J is TRBJ2-4; TCRdb's D call, TRBD2, is unchecked because there is no DNA. Germline CDR1 reads SGHTA; CDR2 reads FQGTGA. The CDR3 is 15 amino acids. This CDR3 is CASSFGAGGDDIQYF.

The V and J genes are TRBV4-2 and TRBJ2-1; TCRdb selects TRBD1, and the lack of DNA leaves this call unchecked. The CDR3 runs to 16 residues. CDR1 is LGHNA, CDR2 YNFKEQ, per germline. The CDR3 spells CASSQPGQGSGNEQFF.

The rearrangement joins TRBV29-1 to TRBJ1-4; TCRdb designates TRBD1, a call that cannot be tested without DNA. The germline V gene has CDR1 SQVTM and CDR2 ANQGSEA. This CDR3 comprises 14 residues. The CDR3 loop reads CSVLEGARNEKLFF. The variable domain in full, with the rest retrieved from reference TRBV29-1 and TRBJ1-4, is SAVISQKPSRDICQRGTSLTIQCQVDSQVTMMFWYRQQPGQSLTLIATANQGSEATYESGFVIDKFPISRPNLTFSTLTVSNMSPEDSSIYLCSVLEGARNEKLFFGSGTQLSVL.